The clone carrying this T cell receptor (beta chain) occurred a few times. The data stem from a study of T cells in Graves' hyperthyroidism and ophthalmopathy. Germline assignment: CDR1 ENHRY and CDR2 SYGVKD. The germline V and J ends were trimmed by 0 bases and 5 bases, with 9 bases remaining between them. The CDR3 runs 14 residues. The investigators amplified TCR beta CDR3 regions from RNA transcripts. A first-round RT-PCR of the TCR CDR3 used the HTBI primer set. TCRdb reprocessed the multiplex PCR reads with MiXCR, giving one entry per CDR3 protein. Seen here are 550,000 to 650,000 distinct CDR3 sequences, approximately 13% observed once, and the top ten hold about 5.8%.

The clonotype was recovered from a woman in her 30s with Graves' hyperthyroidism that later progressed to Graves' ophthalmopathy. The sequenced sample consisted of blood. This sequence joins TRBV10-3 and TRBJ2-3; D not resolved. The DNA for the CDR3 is TGTGCCATCAGTGAGTCCGGAGATTTAGATACGCAGTATTTT. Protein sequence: CAISESGDLDTQYF.